The 6 T cell receptor beta chains below come from one sample, sequenced in a study of shared clonotypes between healthy human individuals. Measured with immunoSEQ multiplex PCR; TCRdb has only the in-frame clones, and not every one. The top ten clones hold about 0.4% of a sample with roughly 1.5 million clones, 95% to 99% of them seen once. The source material was naive CD4+ T cells sorted from blood. Subset specified: CD45RA+ positively selected. The receptor set was obtained from a man between 25 and 39 years old in good health.

V and J are TRBV5-1 and TRBJ2-2, with D unclear. This CDR3 is built from 15 residues. Germline V gene lookup returns CDR1 SGHRS and CDR2 YFSETQ. The V and J ends lost 2 bases and 1 base respectively, with 9 bases between them. The CDR3 loop is CASSFESGNTGELFF. As DNA, the CDR3 is TGCGCCAGCAGCTTCGAGTCAGGGAACACCGGGGAGCTGTTTTTT.

The chain combines TRBV4-1 with TRBJ1-2; possibly TRBD1 for D (6 bases). There are 16 residues in the CDR3. Trimming cost V 0 bases and J 8 bases, with 19 bases left between them. Per germline, CDR1 MGHRA and CDR2 YSYEKL. This CDR3 is CASSQDIGGLSFGYTF. In nucleotides, the CDR3 is TGCGCCAGCAGCCAAGACATCGGGGGGCTAAGTTTCGGCTACACCTTC.

This rearrangement joins TRBV5-1 to TRBJ2-2; 7 positions match TRBD2. The CDR3 totals 16 residues. The junction had 7 bases not matched to a gene; V was cut back by 4 bases and J by 1 base. Germline values: CDR1 SGHRS, CDR2 YFSETQ. This CDR3 reads CASSPSGSGNTGELFF. Written as DNA, the CDR3 is TGCGCCAGCAGCCCTAGCGGATCCGGGAACACCGGGGAGCTGTTTTTT.

This rearrangement joins TRBV4-3 to TRBJ2-1, with D hard to call. Germline V gene data show CDR1 as LGHNA and CDR2 as YSLEER. V was pared by 3 bases and J by 4 bases, with 13 bases between. CDR3 size: 15 residues. The CDR3 loop reads CASSQTPYEYNEQFF. In DNA form, the CDR3 reads TGCGCCAGCAGCCAGACCCCCTACGAGTACAATGAGCAGTTCTTC.

The V and J genes are TRBV19 and TRBJ2-3, with D possibly TRBD2 on 6 matching bases. The CDR3 has 14 amino acids. V was cut by 5 bases and J by 5 bases, with 14 bases left in between. Germline V gives CDR1 LNHDA, CDR2 SQIVND (reference sequence). In DNA, the CDR3 is TGTGCCAGTAGTTATAGGAGGGCGGAAGATACGCAGTATTTT. As protein: CASSYRRAEDTQYF.

The rearrangement uses TRBV7-2 and TRBJ2-6; no definite D call. Between the trimmed V and J ends, which lost 5 bases and 2 bases, there was a span of 13 bases. Germline CDR1 and CDR2: SGHTA and FQGNSA. The CDR3 runs to 16 residues. CDR3 protein: CASSPWGPAGANVLTF. DNA of the CDR3: TGTGCCAGCAGCCCCTGGGGTCCGGCTGGGGCCAACGTCCTGACTTTC.